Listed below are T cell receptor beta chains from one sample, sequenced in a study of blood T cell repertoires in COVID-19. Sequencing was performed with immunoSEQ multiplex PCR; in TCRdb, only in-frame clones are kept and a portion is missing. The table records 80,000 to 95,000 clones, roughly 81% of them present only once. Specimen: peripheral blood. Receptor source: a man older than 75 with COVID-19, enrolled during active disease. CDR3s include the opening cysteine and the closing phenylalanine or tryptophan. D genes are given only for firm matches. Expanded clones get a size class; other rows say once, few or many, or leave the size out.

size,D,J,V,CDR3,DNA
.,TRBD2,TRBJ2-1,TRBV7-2,CASSSPKTSGGTYNEQFF,TGTGCCAGCAGCTCCCCAAAAACTAGCGGGGGAACGTACAATGAGCAGTTCTTC
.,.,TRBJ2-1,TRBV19,CASSMGYSSGSYNEQFF,TGTGCCAGTAGTATGGGCTATAGCAGCGGGTCCTACAATGAGCAGTTCTTC
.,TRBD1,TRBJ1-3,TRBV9,CASSRSGTGVVAGGNTIYF,TGTGCCAGCAGCCGATCCGGGACAGGGGTCGTGGCGGGTGGAAACACCATATATTTT
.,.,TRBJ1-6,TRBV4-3,CASSQDNAHFSSPLHF,TGCGCCAGCAGCCAAGATAACGCCCATTTCAGTTCACCCCTCCACTTT
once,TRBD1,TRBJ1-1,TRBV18,CASSLRQGNTEAFF,TGTGCCAGCTCACTCAGACAGGGCAACACTGAAGCTTTCTTT
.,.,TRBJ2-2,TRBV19,CASTTAQGGELFF,TGTGCCAGTACGACTGCCCAGGGCGGGGAGCTGTTTTTT
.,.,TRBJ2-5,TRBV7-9,CASSFYRFEQETQYF,TGTGCCAGCAGCTTTTACAGGTTCGAACAAGAGACCCAGTACTTC
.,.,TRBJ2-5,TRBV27,CASLREVGSETQYF,TGTGCCAGCCTGCGCGAGGTCGGTAGTGAGACCCAGTACTTC
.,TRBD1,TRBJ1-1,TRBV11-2,CASSLGRDRRRNTEAFF,TGTGCCAGCAGCTTAGGACGGGACAGAAGAAGGAACACTGAAGCTTTCTTT
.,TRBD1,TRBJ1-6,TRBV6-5,CASSSGTGESPLHF,TGTGCCAGCAGCTCCGGGACAGGGGAATCACCCCTCCACTTT
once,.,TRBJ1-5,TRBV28,CASSLQGNQPQHF,TGTGCCAGCAGTTTACAGGGGAATCAGCCCCAGCATTTT
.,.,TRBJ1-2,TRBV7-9,CASSHRTDNYGYTF,TGTGCCAGCAGCCACCGGACAGACAACTATGGCTACACCTTC
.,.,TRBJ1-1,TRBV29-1,CSYRGGPEAFF,TGCAGCTATCGAGGGGGTCCTGAAGCTTTCTTT
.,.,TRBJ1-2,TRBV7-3,CASSLGQPHYGYTF,TGTGCCAGCAGCCTAGGACAGCCCCACTATGGCTACACCTTC
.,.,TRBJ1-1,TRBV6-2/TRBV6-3,CASSFGGGGEAFF,TGTGCCAGCAGTTTTGGGGGCGGTGGTGAAGCTTTCTTT
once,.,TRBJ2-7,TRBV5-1,CASSLGVFYYEQYF,TGCGCCAGCAGCTTGGGCGTCTTTTACTACGAGCAGTACTTC
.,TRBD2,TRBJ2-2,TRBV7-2,CASHRGTSFTGELFF,TGTGCCAGCCATAGGGGGACTAGCTTCACCGGGGAGCTGTTTTTT
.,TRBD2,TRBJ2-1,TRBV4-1,CASSQPSGGSSYNEQFF,TGCGCCAGCAGCCAACCCAGCGGGGGCAGCTCCTACAATGAGCAGTTCTTC
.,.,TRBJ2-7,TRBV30,CAWSPPLGGSYEQYF,TGTGCCTGGAGTCCACCCCTCGGGGGTTCCTACGAGCAGTACTTC
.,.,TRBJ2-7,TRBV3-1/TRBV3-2,CASSQGGTSYEQYF,TGTGCCAGCAGCCAAGGTGGGACTTCCTACGAGCAGTACTTC
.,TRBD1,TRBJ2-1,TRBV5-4,CASSSTGIGNEQFF,TGTGCCAGCAGCTCGACAGGGATTGGGAATGAGCAGTTCTTC
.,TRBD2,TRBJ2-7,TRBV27,CASSFHGTSSEQYF,TGTGCCAGCAGTTTCCACGGGACTAGCTCCGAGCAGTACTTC
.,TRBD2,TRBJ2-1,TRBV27,CASSLRAGEYNEQFF,TGTGCCAGCAGTTTAAGGGCGGGAGAGTACAATGAGCAGTTCTTC
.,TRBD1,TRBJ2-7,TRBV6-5,CASGSTTGQEQYF,TGTGCCAGCGGATCCACGACAGGGCAAGAGCAGTACTTC
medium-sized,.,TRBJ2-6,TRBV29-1,CSVEAPPGANVLTF,TGCAGCGTTGAAGCCCCTCCGGGGGCCAACGTCCTGACTTTC
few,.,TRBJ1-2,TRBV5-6,CASRFLQGGSGYTF,TGTGCCAGCCGTTTTTTACAGGGTGGGAGTGGCTACACCTTC
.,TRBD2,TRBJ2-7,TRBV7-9,CASSLATTSGKQYF,TGTGCCAGCAGCTTAGCGACGACTAGCGGGAAGCAGTACTTC
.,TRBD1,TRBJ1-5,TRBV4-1,CASSPGTGRSNQPQHF,TGCGCCAGCAGCCCGGGGACAGGTCGGAGCAATCAGCCCCAGCATTTT
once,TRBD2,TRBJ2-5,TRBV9,CASSPTSGRFQETQYF,TGTGCCAGCAGCCCCACTAGCGGGAGGTTCCAAGAGACCCAGTACTTC
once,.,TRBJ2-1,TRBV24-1,CATSDFDEQFF,TGTGCCACCAGTGATTTCGATGAGCAGTTCTTC
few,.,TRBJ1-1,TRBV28,CASTSIRGKNTEAFF,TGTGCCAGCACCTCAATCAGGGGCAAGAACACTGAAGCTTTCTTT
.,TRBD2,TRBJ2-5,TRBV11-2,CASSLRGLAGGQETQYF,TGTGCCAGCAGCTTAAGAGGCCTAGCGGGGGGGCAAGAGACCCAGTACTTC
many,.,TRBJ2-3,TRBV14,CASSQGGGGLADTQYF,TGTGCCAGCAGCCAAGGGGGCGGGGGCCTGGCAGATACGCAGTATTTT
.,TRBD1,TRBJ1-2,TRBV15,CATSRKQGIYYGYTF,TGTGCCACCAGCCGTAAACAGGGGATCTACTATGGCTACACCTTC
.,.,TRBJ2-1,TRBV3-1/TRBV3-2,CASSQDGSSAQFF,TGTGCCAGCAGCCAAGATGGGTCTAGTGCGCAGTTCTTC
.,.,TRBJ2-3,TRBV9,CASSVGPGPRADTQYF,TGTGCCAGCAGCGTAGGTCCTGGCCCCAGGGCAGATACGCAGTATTTT
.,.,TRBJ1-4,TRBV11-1,CASSLFGEKLFF,TGTGCCAGCAGCTTATTCGGGGAAAAACTGTTTTTT
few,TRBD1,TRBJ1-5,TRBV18,CASSFRDSDQPQHF,TGTGCCAGCTCCTTCCGGGACAGCGATCAGCCCCAGCATTTT
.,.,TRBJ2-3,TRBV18,CASSPPRGTQYF,TGTGCCAGCTCACCACCTAGAGGTACGCAGTATTTT
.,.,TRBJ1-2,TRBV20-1,CSPKSRDGYTF,TGCAGTCCCAAGAGCAGGGATGGCTACACCTTC
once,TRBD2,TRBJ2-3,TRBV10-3,CAISESSGSTDTQYF,TGTGCCATCAGTGAGTCTAGCGGGAGCACAGATACGCAGTATTTT
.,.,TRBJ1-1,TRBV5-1,CASSSRYQNTEAFF,TGCGCCAGCAGCTCCAGATATCAGAACACTGAAGCTTTCTTT
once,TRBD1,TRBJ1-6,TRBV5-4,CASSFPGQGNSPLHF,TGTGCCAGCAGTTTTCCAGGACAGGGAAATTCACCCCTCCACTTT
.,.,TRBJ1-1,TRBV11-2,CASSFFKGTEAFF,TGTGCCAGCAGCTTTTTTAAGGGGACTGAAGCTTTCTTT
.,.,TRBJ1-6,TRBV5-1,CASHLRPQPDNSPLHF,TGCGCCAGCCACCTCAGGCCCCAACCAGATAATTCACCCCTCCACTTT
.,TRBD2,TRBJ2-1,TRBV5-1,CASSSGTSGRVDYNEQFF,TGCGCCAGCAGCTCGGGGACTAGCGGGAGGGTTGACTACAATGAGCAGTTCTTC
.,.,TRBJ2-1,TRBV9,CASSVRVANHNEQFF,TGTGCCAGCAGCGTAAGGGTAGCGAACCACAATGAGCAGTTCTTC
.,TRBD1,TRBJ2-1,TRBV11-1,CASRYRDSSYNEQFF,TGTGCCAGCAGATACCGGGACAGCTCCTACAATGAGCAGTTCTTC
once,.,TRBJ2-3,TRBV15,CATSRAFDTQYF,TGTGCCACCAGCAGAGCTTTTGATACGCAGTATTTT
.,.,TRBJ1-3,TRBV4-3,CASSQGRYSGNTIYF,TGCGCCAGCAGCCAAGGGAGATATTCTGGAAACACCATATATTTT
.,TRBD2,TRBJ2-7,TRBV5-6,CASSPGTSGRLDEQYF,TGTGCCAGCAGTCCTGGGACTAGCGGGAGATTAGACGAGCAGTACTTC
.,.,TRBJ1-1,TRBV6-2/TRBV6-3,CASSYLRQVGNTEAFF,TGTGCCAGCAGTTACCTCCGGCAGGTGGGGAACACTGAAGCTTTCTTT